This TCR beta chain was retrieved from a study of blood T cells in healthy people across ages. Together with a sample-barcoded 5' primer, a J-beta primer mix was included in a second PCR lasting about 7 to 12 cycles. From the 5' RACE reads, TCRdb called clonotypes with MiXCR, one entry per CDR3 protein. The sample contains approximately 680,000 distinct CDR3 sequences, about 30% of which appear only once. CDR1 MNHNY and CDR2 SVGAGI come from the germline V gene (reference sequence). Trimming removed 1 base at V and 8 bases at J, with 23 bases between. This CDR3 region has 17 residues. The chain has TRBV6-6 and TRBJ1-2; D possibly corresponds to TRBD1 (6 bases). Material: blood. The TCR comes from a woman at least 80 years old in good health. The CDR3 spells CASSYFPAGDHPDGYTF. CDR3 in DNA: TGTGCCAGCAGTTACTTCCCCGCAGGGGACCACCCGGACGGCTACACCTTC.